The 29 T cell receptor beta chains listed next were all sequenced from one sample in a study of CXCR3-negative and CXCR3-positive naive CD8 T cells. Overall study findings and caveats: The study found more hydrophobic TRB CDR3s in CXCR3-positive naive cells than in CXCR3-negative naive cells.

These receptors have no known antigen. The TRB cDNA libraries were prepared by 5' RACE with UMI labels. From the 5' RACE reads, TCRdb lists one entry per CDR3 protein and no DNA. Its clone listing holds about 90,000 distinct CDR3 sequences. Sequencing was performed on naive CXCR3+ CD8+ T cells from blood. Subset noted: CD45RO-CCR7+CD27+CD95- naive CD8+ T cells expressing CXCR3 (TNR3+). These receptors all come from a human donor in good health. Some clones in this sample may be carry-over from other donors' samples.

This sequence joins TRBV7-9 and TRBJ2-1. The CDR3 contains 13 residues. Germline V lookup: CDR1 SEHNR, CDR2 FQNEAQ (reference sequence). This CDR3 is CASSSEGSSEQFF.

The chain has TRBV12-3 or TRBV12-4 and TRBJ1-1; the D call from TCRdb, TRBD1, cannot be confirmed without DNA. The CDR3 consists of 13 residues. CDR3 in amino acids: CASTTGLSTEAFF.

The rearrangement links TRBV5-1 to TRBJ2-3. CDR1 is SGHRS, CDR2 YFSETQ, per germline. The CDR3 length is 15 residues. The CDR3 sequence: CASSLSSEFPDTQYF.

The chain is built from TRBV29-1 and TRBJ1-1. This CDR3 is built from 15 residues. Germline V gene sequence: CDR1 SQVTM, CDR2 ANQGSEA. This CDR3 reads CSVTSMFYGEGSAFF. Filled out from reference TRBV29-1 and TRBJ1-1, the complete variable domain reads SAVISQKPSRDICQRGTSLTIQCQVDSQVTMMFWYRQQPGQSLTLIATANQGSEATYESGFVIDKFPISRPNLTFSTLTVSNMSPEDSSIYLCSVTSMFYGEGSAFFGQGTRLTVV.

This chain uses TRBV6-5 with TRBJ2-7. The germline CDR1 and CDR2 sequences are MNHEY and SVGAGI. The CDR3 consists of 15 residues. The CDR3 spells CASSSRPYPSYEQYF.

This sequence joins TRBV4-3 and TRBJ2-7; absent DNA, TCRdb's TRBD1 call cannot be checked. This CDR3 spans 18 amino acids. Germline V lookup: CDR1 LGHNA, CDR2 YSLEER. The CDR3 loop is CASSHGDRWTGDRYEQYF.

The genes are TRBV28 and TRBJ2-7; TCRdb returns TRBD1, unconfirmable since there is no DNA. Per germline, CDR1 MDHEN and CDR2 SYDVKM. The CDR3 loop spans 14 amino acids. The CDR3 sequence is CASGETGGFCEQYF.

The V call is TRBV5-1, the J call TRBJ1-5; the TRBD1 assignment by TCRdb is unverifiable without DNA. The CDR3 is 15 amino acids. Germline-derived CDR1 and CDR2 are SGHRS and YFSETQ. The CDR3: CASSLGTGVNQPQHF.

CDR3 sequence: CAWSVLDGEKLFF. The J gene is TRBJ1-4, the V gene TRBV30. CDR1 GTSNPN and CDR2 SVGIG come from the germline V gene (reference sequence). The CDR3 runs to 13 residues.

This sequence joins TRBV29-1 and TRBJ2-7; TCRdb outputs TRBD2, but without DNA this stays unchecked. Looked up from germline, CDR1 is SQVTM and CDR2 is ANQGSEA. The CDR3 consists of 12 residues. The CDR3 here is CSVELGAYEQYF.

The chain combines TRBV5-1 with TRBJ1-2; TCRdb's D call, TRBD1, is unchecked because there is no DNA. The CDR3 is made up of 16 amino acids. Germline CDR1 SGHRS, CDR2 YFSETQ. The CDR3 sequence is CASSLAPDRGAYGYTF.

V is TRBV11-2 and J is TRBJ2-7. CDR1 is SGHAT, CDR2 FQNNGV, per germline. The CDR3 has 15 residues. CDR3 in amino acids: CASSLERPTNDEQYF.

The chain uses TRBV5-1 and TRBJ2-1; TCRdb lists TRBD1, though no DNA is available to test this call. This CDR3 contains 15 residues. The germline gives CDR1 SGHRS, CDR2 YFSETQ. CDR3 sequence reads: CTSSFLAGTVHEQFF.

CDR3 amino acids: CASSQDRGNSPLHF. The V call is TRBV12-3 or TRBV12-4, the J call TRBJ1-6; no DNA is available, so the TRBD1 call from TCRdb remains unchecked. The CDR3 spans 14 residues.

The chain has TRBV28 and TRBJ1-2; checking the TCRdb D call of TRBD1 is not possible without DNA. Germline loops: CDR1 MDHEN, CDR2 SYDVKM. The CDR3 totals 15 residues. The CDR3 reads CASSTTPDRAHGYTF.

The chain combines TRBV28 with TRBJ1-3; the TRBD1 assignment by TCRdb is unverifiable without DNA. Germline V gene data show CDR1 as MDHEN and CDR2 as SYDVKM. The CDR3 runs to 14 residues. The CDR3 region is CASSSTGTGNTIYF. Full variable domain (outside the CDR3, taken from reference TRBV28 and TRBJ1-3): DVKVTQSSRYLVKRTGEKVFLECVQDMDHENMFWYRQDPGLGLRLIYFSYDVKMKEKGDIPEGYSVSREKKERFSLILESASTNQTSMYLCASSSTGTGNTIYFGEGSWLTVV.

This chain links TRBV5-8 with TRBJ1-5; checking the TCRdb D call of TRBD1 is not possible without DNA. CDR1 and CDR2 from the germline V gene are SGHTS and YDEGEE. The CDR3 spans 15 residues. The CDR3 loop reads CASSLGVGGNQPQHF.

V is TRBV6-4 and J is TRBJ1-1. Germline-derived CDR1 and CDR2 are MRHNA and SNTAGT. This CDR3 contains 13 residues. This chain's CDR3 is CASSDGENTEAFF.

This chain connects TRBV29-1 to TRBJ1-2. The CDR3 contains 14 residues. Germline CDR1 is SQVTM and CDR2 is ANQGSEA. The CDR3 here is CSATDLRGNYGYTF.

V is TRBV29-1 and J is TRBJ1-3; TCRdb calls TRBD1, which cannot be checked without DNA. Germline CDR1 and CDR2: SQVTM and ANQGSEA. The CDR3 is 16 residues long. Here the CDR3 reads CSVEGGTGASGNTIYF.

The genes are TRBV25-1 and TRBJ1-1. The CDR3 is made up of 13 amino acids. CDR1 is MGHDK and CDR2 is SYGVNS in the germline V gene. The CDR3 region is CASSELTDTEAFF. Together with reference TRBV25-1 and TRBJ1-1, the CDR3 gives the full variable domain: EADIYQTPRYLVIGTGKKITLECSQTMGHDKMYWYQQDPGMELHLIHYSYGVNSTEKGDLSSESTVSRIRTEHFPLTLESARPSHTSQYLCASSELTDTEAFFGQGTRLTVV.

V usage is TRBV28 and J usage is TRBJ2-5; checking the TCRdb D call of TRBD1 is not possible without DNA. Germline CDR1 MDHEN, CDR2 SYDVKM. CDR3 length: 11 amino acids. Here the CDR3 reads CASSPGETQYF.

The V and J genes are TRBV28 and TRBJ2-1; the TCRdb D gene call, TRBD2, has no DNA to confirm it. The CDR3 spans 14 residues. Germline V gene lookup returns CDR1 MDHEN and CDR2 SYDVKM. This CDR3 reads CASSSGLAGFEQFF. Supplemented by reference TRBV28 and TRBJ2-1, the full variable domain reads DVKVTQSSRYLVKRTGEKVFLECVQDMDHENMFWYRQDPGLGLRLIYFSYDVKMKEKGDIPEGYSVSREKKERFSLILESASTNQTSMYLCASSSGLAGFEQFFGPGTRLTVL.

V gene TRBV6-6 combines with J gene TRBJ2-1; TCRdb proposes TRBD1, but this gene call is untestable without DNA. Germline-derived CDR1 and CDR2 are MNHNY and SVGAGI (reference sequence). The CDR3 consists of 11 residues. This chain's CDR3 is CASSAGQESIF.

This chain joins TRBV20-1 and TRBJ2-1. CDR3 length equals 13 residues. Germline assignment: CDR1 DFQATT and CDR2 SNEGSKA (reference sequence). CDR3 sequence: CSASKSSYNEQFF.

This rearrangement joins TRBV5-1 to TRBJ1-1; TCRdb's D gene call, TRBD1, goes unchecked for lack of DNA. CDR1 and CDR2 (germline): SGHRS, YFSETQ. The CDR3 is made up of 12 amino acids. The CDR3 sequence: CASREGVAEAFF.

The chain has TRBV29-1 and TRBJ1-4. Per the germline V gene, CDR1 is SQVTM and CDR2 is ANQGSEA. CDR3 length: 11 residues. CDR3 loop: CSVYLGEKLFF.

The chain couples TRBV15 to TRBJ1-2; TCRdb outputs TRBD1, but without DNA this stays unchecked. The CDR3 has 15 amino acids. In germline, CDR1 is LNHNV, CDR2 YYDKDF (reference sequence). The CDR3 loop reads CATSTLGQEVHGYTF.

The chain combines TRBV25-1 with TRBJ2-2. Germline CDR1 reads MGHDK; CDR2 reads SYGVNS. There are 12 residues in the CDR3. The CDR3 sequence: CASSEQDGELFF. Full variable domain (rest looked up from reference TRBV25-1 and TRBJ2-2): EADIYQTPRYLVIGTGKKITLECSQTMGHDKMYWYQQDPGMELHLIHYSYGVNSTEKGDLSSESTVSRIRTEHFPLTLESARPSHTSQYLCASSEQDGELFFGEGSRLTVL.